This TCR beta chain is drawn from a study of shared clonotypes between healthy human individuals. Here immunoSEQ multiplex PCR was the method, and the copy in TCRdb shows in-frame clones only, minus some. Counted here are approximately 2.5 million clones, roughly 93% occurring once; the ten biggest clones make up roughly 0.36%. Study-wide points: Generation probabilities were higher for clonotypes shared across all four sorted-subset donors than for unshared ones.

In the case of this clone: Its specificity is not known.

From germline, CDR1 is MNHEY and CDR2 SVGAGI. The CDR3 sequence is 15 residues long. The trim removed 6 bases at V and 5 bases at J, leaving 9 bases unmatched. The receptor was derived from a man aged 18 to 35 in good health. Some clones in this sample may be carry-over from other donors' samples. Sequenced material: naive CD4+ T cells from PBMCs. The subset is: CD45RA+ positively selected. This rearrangement joins TRBV6-5 to TRBJ2-1, with TRBD1 matching 8 bases. DNA for the CDR3: TGTGCCAGCAGAGCCGTGGGACAGGAAAACAATGAGCAGTTCTTC. Its translation is CASRAVGQENNEQFF.